A selection of T cell receptor beta chains follows, all from one sample in a study of shared clonotypes between healthy human individuals. The method was immunoSEQ multiplex PCR; TCRdb's version includes in-frame clones alone and lacks a portion of them. This table holds some 2,100,000 clones, 85% to 95% found once. Sequencing was performed on naive CD8+ T cells from PBMCs. The receptor source for this set is a man aged 18-30 years in good health. Some clones in this sample may be carry-over from other donors' samples. Both conserved end residues are part of each CDR3. A D gene is named only where the DNA matches it firmly. Rows may omit the clone size; those that give it use once, few, many or a size class.

d_call: .
j_call: TRBJ1-4
clone_size: .
v_call: TRBV2
cdr3_aa: CASSESPRSNEKLFF
cdr3_nt: TGTGCCAGCAGTGAAAGCCCTCGATCTAATGAAAAACTGTTTTTT

d_call: TRBD1
j_call: TRBJ2-3
clone_size: .
v_call: TRBV4-1
cdr3_aa: CASSHLVVLGQGRSDTQYF
cdr3_nt: TGCGCCAGCAGCCACCTTGTCGTTTTGGGACAGGGGAGGTCAGATACGCAGTATTTT

d_call: TRBD1
j_call: TRBJ1-5
clone_size: .
v_call: TRBV7-6
cdr3_aa: CASSLEAGGGYSNQPQHF
cdr3_nt: TGTGCCAGCAGCTTAGAGGCAGGGGGGGGATATAGCAATCAGCCCCAGCATTTT

d_call: TRBD2
j_call: TRBJ2-7
clone_size: .
v_call: TRBV28
cdr3_aa: CASSPGTSGRRDEQYF
cdr3_nt: TGTGCCAGCAGCCCAGGGACTAGCGGGAGACGGGACGAGCAGTACTTC

d_call: .
j_call: TRBJ1-1
clone_size: .
v_call: TRBV6-4
cdr3_aa: CASSVRPNTEAFF
cdr3_nt: TGTGCCAGCAGTGTGCGTCCGAACACTGAAGCTTTCTTT

d_call: .
j_call: TRBJ2-1
clone_size: .
v_call: TRBV9
cdr3_aa: CASSVGGAPGNEQFF
cdr3_nt: TGTGCCAGCAGCGTAGGCGGGGCGCCGGGCAATGAGCAGTTCTTC

d_call: .
j_call: TRBJ2-2
clone_size: .
v_call: TRBV6-1
cdr3_aa: CASSGHREARTGELFF
cdr3_nt: TGTGCCAGCAGTGGTCACAGGGAGGCGCGCACCGGGGAGCTGTTTTTT

d_call: .
j_call: TRBJ2-1
clone_size: .
v_call: TRBV19
cdr3_aa: CASSIGGEQFF
cdr3_nt: TGTGCCAGTAGTATAGGGGGGGAGCAGTTCTTC

d_call: .
j_call: TRBJ1-4
clone_size: .
v_call: TRBV28
cdr3_aa: CASSGSGVSNEKLFF
cdr3_nt: TGTGCCAGCAGTGGGTCAGGGGTTAGTAATGAAAAACTGTTTTTT

d_call: .
j_call: TRBJ2-1
clone_size: .
v_call: TRBV27
cdr3_aa: CASSFPSYNEQFF
cdr3_nt: TGTGCCAGCAGTTTCCCCAGTTACAATGAGCAGTTCTTC

d_call: .
j_call: TRBJ2-6
clone_size: .
v_call: TRBV11-2
cdr3_aa: CASTGQNSGANVLTF
cdr3_nt: TGTGCCAGCACGGGACAAAACTCTGGGGCCAACGTCCTGACTTTC

d_call: .
j_call: TRBJ1-1
clone_size: .
v_call: TRBV19
cdr3_aa: CASSIVGGGNTEAFF
cdr3_nt: TGTGCCAGTAGTATAGTCGGAGGGGGGAACACTGAAGCTTTCTTT

d_call: .
j_call: TRBJ1-4
clone_size: once
v_call: TRBV27
cdr3_aa: CASSFRVEGEKLFF
cdr3_nt: TGTGCCAGCAGTTTTAGGGTGGAAGGCGAAAAACTGTTTTTT

d_call: TRBD2
j_call: TRBJ2-7
clone_size: .
v_call: TRBV19
cdr3_aa: CASSMGAGAHEQYF
cdr3_nt: TGTGCCAGTAGTATGGGAGCGGGAGCCCACGAGCAGTACTTC

d_call: TRBD2
j_call: TRBJ2-3
clone_size: .
v_call: TRBV19
cdr3_aa: CASTRTSGSGDTQYF
cdr3_nt: TGTGCCAGTACTCGGACTAGCGGGAGCGGAGATACGCAGTATTTT

d_call: .
j_call: TRBJ1-3
clone_size: .
v_call: TRBV30
cdr3_aa: CAWSVTLSGNTIYF
cdr3_nt: TGTGCCTGGAGTGTAACCCTCTCTGGAAACACCATATATTTT

d_call: .
j_call: TRBJ1-2
clone_size: once
v_call: TRBV27
cdr3_aa: CASSLGAGVLLGYTF
cdr3_nt: TGTGCCAGCAGTTTAGGGGCAGGGGTCCTGCTGGGCTACACCTTC

d_call: TRBD2
j_call: TRBJ2-5
clone_size: .
v_call: TRBV5-1
cdr3_aa: CASSPATSGSVSETQYF
cdr3_nt: TGCGCCAGCAGCCCGGCGACTAGCGGGAGTGTTAGTGAGACCCAGTACTTC

d_call: .
j_call: TRBJ2-3
clone_size: .
v_call: TRBV25-1
cdr3_aa: CASSDWRRGQDTQYF
cdr3_nt: TGTGCCAGCAGTGATTGGAGAAGAGGGCAAGATACGCAGTATTTT

d_call: TRBD2
j_call: TRBJ2-2
clone_size: .
v_call: TRBV4-1
cdr3_aa: CASSHLPLAGNTGELFF
cdr3_nt: TGCGCCAGCAGCCATCTCCCCCTAGCGGGAAACACCGGGGAGCTGTTTTTT

d_call: .
j_call: TRBJ2-5
clone_size: .
v_call: TRBV5-5
cdr3_aa: CASSTGFWGETQYF
cdr3_nt: TGTGCCAGCAGTACGGGTTTCTGGGGAGAGACCCAGTACTTC

d_call: .
j_call: TRBJ2-5
clone_size: .
v_call: TRBV7-6
cdr3_aa: CASSPPNQETQYF
cdr3_nt: TGTGCCAGCAGCCCACCCAACCAAGAGACCCAGTACTTC

d_call: .
j_call: TRBJ2-3
clone_size: .
v_call: TRBV14
cdr3_aa: CASSLKSGTTTDTQYF
cdr3_nt: TGTGCCAGCAGCCTAAAATCCGGGACGACCACAGATACGCAGTATTTT

d_call: .
j_call: TRBJ2-2
clone_size: .
v_call: TRBV29-1
cdr3_aa: CSVGANTGELFF
cdr3_nt: TGCAGCGTTGGTGCGAACACCGGGGAGCTGTTTTTT